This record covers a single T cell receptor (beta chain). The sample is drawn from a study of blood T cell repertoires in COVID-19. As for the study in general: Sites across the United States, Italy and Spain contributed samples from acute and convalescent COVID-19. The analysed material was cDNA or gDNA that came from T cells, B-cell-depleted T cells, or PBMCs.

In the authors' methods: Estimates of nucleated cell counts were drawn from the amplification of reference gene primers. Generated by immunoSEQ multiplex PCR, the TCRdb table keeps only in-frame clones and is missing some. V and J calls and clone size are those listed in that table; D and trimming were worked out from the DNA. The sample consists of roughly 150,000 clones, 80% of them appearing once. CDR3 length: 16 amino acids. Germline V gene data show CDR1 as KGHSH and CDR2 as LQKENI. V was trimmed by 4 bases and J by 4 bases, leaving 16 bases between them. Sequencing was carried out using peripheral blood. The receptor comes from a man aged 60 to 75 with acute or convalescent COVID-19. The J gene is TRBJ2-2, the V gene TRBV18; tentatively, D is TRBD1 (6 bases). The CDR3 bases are TGTGCCAGCTCACGCGCACAGGGCCGAAGCACCGGGGAGCTGTTTTTT. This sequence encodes CASSRAQGRSTGELFF.